This T cell receptor (beta chain) originates from a study of PD-L1 blockade in urothelial cancer. Looking at the study overall: Bladder-origin urothelial cancer in males described most of the roughly 30 patients.

V lost 3 bases to trimming and J lost 6 bases; unmatched junction nucleotides: 6. Germline V lookup: CDR1 KGHSH, CDR2 LQKENI. CDR3 length equals 17 residues. Sequencing used immunoSEQ multiplex PCR; TCRdb keeps in-frame clones, though not all of them. Of more than 55,000 clones in the sample, roughly 86% were seen once. This specimen was PBMCs, taken around atezolizumab (anti-PD-L1) treatment. The genes are TRBV18 and TRBJ2-2; 14 nucleotides align to TRBD2. This TCR was recovered from a man aged 45-65 years with urothelial cancer. The CDR3 region has the DNA TGTGCCAGCTCACCGGGACTAGCGGGAGTCGTTTCCGGGGAGCTGTTTTTT. Translated: CASSPGLAGVVSGELFF.